The 21 T cell receptor beta chains below were found in one sample sequenced in a study of blood T cell repertoires in COVID-19. The protocol was immunoSEQ multiplex PCR, while the TCRdb copy is restricted to in-frame clones and leaves out a portion. This table has hundreds of thousands of clones, more than 70% appearing once. The sample taken for sequencing was peripheral blood. All receptors derive from a woman aged 55-69 years with COVID-19, enrolled during active disease.

Here the CDR3 DNA reads TGCGCCAGCAGCGGTAGCGTCCAAGAGACCCAGTACTTC. Protein sequence: CASSGSVQETQYF. The rearrangement uses TRBV5-1 and TRBJ2-5; maybe TRBD2 (5 bases). The CDR3 contains 13 residues. V gave up 4 bases and J gave up 1 base, with 8 bases separating them. Germline CDR1 and CDR2: SGHRS and YFSETQ.

V is TRBV19 and J is TRBJ1-4; TRBD1 agrees at 10 bases. This CDR3 is 14 amino acids long. Germline V gene data show CDR1 as LNHDA and CDR2 as SQIVND (reference sequence). Trimming removed 7 bases from V and 7 bases from J; junction bases left unmatched: 6. In nucleotides, the CDR3 is TGTGCCAGTAACCCGGACAGGGGGTTTGAAAAACTGTTTTTT. Translation: CASNPDRGFEKLFF.

This chain links TRBV7-9 with TRBJ1-3; 9 nucleotides line up with TRBD1. Per germline, CDR1 SEHNR and CDR2 FQNEAQ (reference sequence). With 8 bases clipped from V and 4 bases from J, the junction kept 6 bases outside the gene matches. The CDR3 extends over 14 amino acids. In DNA form, the CDR3 reads TGTGCCAGCGGGGGACAGGGTCAAGGAAACACCATATATTTT. As protein: CASGGQGQGNTIYF.

The V gene is TRBV6-5, the J gene TRBJ1-1, with unresolved D. Trimming took 11 bases from V and 0 from J, leaving 19 bases between them. The CDR3 covers 15 residues. Germline V gene lookup returns CDR1 MNHEY and CDR2 SVGAGI. CDR3 coding DNA: TGTGCCGCAGCAGAACGGGGAGCAGTGAACACTGAAGCTTTCTTT. Amino acids: CAAAERGAVNTEAFF.

The rearrangement joins TRBV27 to TRBJ1-6, with D unresolved. V lost 4 bases, J lost 12 bases, and 10 bases lay in between. This CDR3 has 12 residues. Germline loops: CDR1 MNHEY, CDR2 SMNVEV (reference sequence). For the CDR3, the DNA is TGTGCCAGCAGTTCCTACAGTGAACCCCTCCACTTT. Amino acid sequence: CASSSYSEPLHF.

The rearrangement joins TRBV3-1 (or the pseudogene TRBV3-2) to TRBJ1-5; D possibly corresponds to TRBD1 (5 bases). CDR1 and CDR2 (germline): LGHDT, YNNKEL (reference sequence). Trimming removed 0 bases from V and 8 bases from J, with 17 bases in between. The CDR3 is made up of 16 amino acids. Here the CDR3 DNA reads TGTGCCAGCAGCCAAGATAAGTCAGGGCGAAGTGAGCCCCAGCATTTT. This codes for CASSQDKSGRSEPQHF.

The chain uses TRBV29-1 and TRBJ2-1; D is ambiguous. V was trimmed by 3 bases and J by 3 bases, leaving 6 bases between them. The CDR3 loop spans 12 amino acids. Germline CDR1 and CDR2: SQVTM and ANQGSEA. The DNA of the CDR3 is TGCAGCGTTGAGGCTGACTACAATGAGCAGTTCTTC. Translation: CSVEADYNEQFF.

The chain has TRBV9 and TRBJ2-5; D is perhaps TRBD1 (5 bases). Germline values: CDR1 SGDLS, CDR2 YYNGEE. This CDR3 comprises 15 residues. The germline V and J ends were trimmed by 1 base and 1 base, with 11 bases remaining between them. The CDR3 loop is CASSVQGALQETQYF. In nucleotides, the CDR3 is TGTGCCAGCAGCGTACAAGGGGCCCTCCAAGAGACCCAGTACTTC.

The chain is built from TRBV6-1 and TRBJ2-7, with TRBD1 matching 9 bases. The CDR3 has 19 residues. V was clipped by 0 bases and J by 1 base; unmatched bases: 13. CDR1 MNHNS and CDR2 SASEGT come from the germline V gene. The CDR3 loop reads CASSEALYGDRGLSYEQYF. DNA for the CDR3: TGTGCCAGCAGTGAAGCGCTATATGGCGACAGGGGGTTGTCCTACGAGCAGTACTTC.

V is TRBV7-9 and J is TRBJ2-3; 9 bases fit TRBD2. The CDR3 length is 15 residues. Per the germline V gene, CDR1 is SEHNR and CDR2 is FQNEAQ (reference sequence). The V segment lost 10 bases and the J segment 4 bases; nucleotides outside the gene matches: 12. The CDR3 reads CATTKGGGAADTQYF. CDR3 coding DNA: TGTGCCACCACTAAAGGCGGGGGGGCGGCAGATACGCAGTATTTT.

This clone was recorded once. This rearrangement joins TRBV18 to TRBJ1-5, with D unresolved. The germline V and J ends were trimmed by 4 bases and 5 bases, with 6 bases remaining between them. The CDR3 extends over 12 amino acids. Germline V gene lookup returns CDR1 KGHSH and CDR2 LQKENI. The CDR3 spells CASSRADQPQHF. The CDR3 DNA follows: TGTGCCAGCTCACGTGCGGATCAGCCCCAGCATTTT.

CDR3 sequence reads: CASSANAGMGYTF. For the CDR3, the DNA is TGTGCCAGCAGTGCAAACGCGGGAATGGGGTACACCTTC. The chain employs TRBV2 and TRBJ1-2, with D unclear. CDR3 length equals 13 residues. The V gene lost 4 bases and the J gene lost 11 bases, with 17 bases spanning the gap. Germline lookup yields CDR1 SNHLY and CDR2 FYNNEI.

This clone was found once. J is TRBJ1-2 and V is TRBV29-1, with a weak D call TRBD1 (5 bases). CDR1 and CDR2 from the germline V gene are SQVTM and ANQGSEA. This CDR3 is 13 amino acids long. V was pared by 6 bases and J by 3 bases, with 14 bases between. The CDR3 DNA reads TGCAGCGTCGCGGAAACAGGTTACTATGGCTACACCTTC. Residues: CSVAETGYYGYTF.

The V gene is TRBV19, the J gene TRBJ2-7; 7 bases map to TRBD1. The CDR3 loop spans 13 amino acids. V lost 6 bases and J lost 8; bases outside the gene matches: 10. The germline gives CDR1 LNHDA, CDR2 SQIVND (reference sequence). The CDR3, as DNA: TGTGCCAGTAGATCGGGACAGAAGTACAAGCAGTACTTC. Translating gives CASRSGQKYKQYF.

CDR3 DNA: TGTGCCAGCAGTTACGCCGGGACAGCCTATGGCTACACCTTC. As protein: CASSYAGTAYGYTF. The rearrangement links TRBV6-5 to TRBJ1-2, with TRBD1 matching over 7 bases. J gave up 4 bases and V 2 bases, and 4 bases lay outside the gene matches. Germline CDR1 reads MNHEY; CDR2 reads SVGAGI. The CDR3 loop spans 14 amino acids.

This clone appeared once. The chain links TRBV7-9 to TRBJ2-7; 7 nucleotides agree with TRBD1. CDR3 length equals 14 residues. V dropped 5 bases and J dropped 4; count of bases not matched to a gene: 8. CDR1 is SEHNR and CDR2 is FQNEAQ in the germline V gene (reference sequence). The CDR3 bases are TGTGCCAGCAGCGGAAGGGACAGCTTTTACGAGCAGTACTTC. Its translation: CASSGRDSFYEQYF.

The chain recombines TRBV5-6 with TRBJ2-2; 7 bases line up with TRBD1. The ends lost 8 bases at V and 0 bases at J; junction bases unmatched: 7. Germline loops: CDR1 SGHDT, CDR2 YYEEEE. This CDR3 region has 15 residues. The CDR3 DNA reads TGTGCCAGTAAAACAGGGGATACGAACACCGGGGAGCTGTTTTTT. Protein product: CASKTGDTNTGELFF.

The CDR3 DNA reads TGTGCCAGCAGCTCACGACTAGCGGGGGCCAACAATGAGCAGTTCTTC. Protein sequence: CASSSRLAGANNEQFF. The V call is TRBV7-3, the J call TRBJ2-1; 12 positions match TRBD2. This CDR3 has 16 residues. Trimming removed 4 bases from V and 5 bases from J; junction bases left unmatched: 6. Germline V gene lookup returns CDR1 SGHTA and CDR2 FQGTGA.

This clone was counted only a few times. This chain joins TRBV3-1 (or the pseudogene TRBV3-2) and TRBJ2-2, with TRBD2 matching 7 bases. Germline CDR1 reads LGHDT; CDR2 reads YNNKEL (reference sequence). This CDR3 spans 15 amino acids. V trimming: 5 bases; J trimming: 4 bases; junction bases outside the gene matches: 7. The CDR3 DNA reads TGTGCCAGCAGCGGGTGGGGGGGATCCACCGGGGAGCTGTTTTTT. Encoded protein: CASSGWGGSTGELFF.

This chain connects TRBV5-4 to TRBJ2-1; the match to TRBD2 covers 7 bases. CDR3 length: 16 amino acids. Germline trimming cut 4 bases from V and 2 bases from J; bases unmatched to any gene: 9. In germline, CDR1 is SGHNT, CDR2 YYREEE (reference sequence). Here the CDR3 DNA reads TGTGCCAGCAGCACCCGAGGGGACTACGCCTACAATGAGCAGTTCTTC. Protein: CASSTRGDYAYNEQFF.

CDR3 in amino acids: CASRLGGATNEKLFF. CDR3 coding DNA: TGTGCCAGTAGGCTCGGTGGAGCAACTAATGAAAAACTGTTTTTT. The rearrangement links TRBV19 to TRBJ1-4; D call uncertain. V was clipped by 6 bases and J by 0 bases, with 11 bases between them. The CDR3 contains 15 residues. Germline-derived CDR1 and CDR2 are LNHDA and SQIVND (reference sequence).